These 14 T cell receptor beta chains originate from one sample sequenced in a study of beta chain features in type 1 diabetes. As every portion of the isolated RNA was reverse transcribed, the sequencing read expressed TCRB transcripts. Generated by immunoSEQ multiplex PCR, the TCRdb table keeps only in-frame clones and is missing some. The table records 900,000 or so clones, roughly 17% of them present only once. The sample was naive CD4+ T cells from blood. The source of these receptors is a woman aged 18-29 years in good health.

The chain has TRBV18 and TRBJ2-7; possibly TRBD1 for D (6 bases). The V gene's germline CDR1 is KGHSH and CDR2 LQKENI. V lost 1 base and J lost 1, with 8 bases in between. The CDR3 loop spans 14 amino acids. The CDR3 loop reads CASSPLDSSYEQYF. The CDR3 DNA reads TGTGCCAGCTCACCACTGGACAGTTCCTACGAGCAGTACTTC.

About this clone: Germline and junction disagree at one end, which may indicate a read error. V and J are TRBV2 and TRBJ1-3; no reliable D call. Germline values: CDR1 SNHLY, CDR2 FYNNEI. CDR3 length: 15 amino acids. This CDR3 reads CASREDVEFGNTIYF. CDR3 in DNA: TGTGCCAGCAGGGAAGACGTGGAGTTTGGAAACACCATATATTTT.

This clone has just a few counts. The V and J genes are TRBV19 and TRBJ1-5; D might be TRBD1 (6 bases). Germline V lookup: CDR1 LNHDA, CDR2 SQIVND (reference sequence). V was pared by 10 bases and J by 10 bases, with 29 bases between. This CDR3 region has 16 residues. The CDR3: CATTPGYGGGSGPQHF. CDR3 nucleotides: TGTGCCACCACGCCGGGGTACGGGGGGGGCTCCGGACCCCAGCATTTT. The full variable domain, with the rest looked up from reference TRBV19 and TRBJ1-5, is DGGITQSPKYLFRKEGQNVTLSCEQNLNHDAMYWYRQDPGQGLRLIYYSQIVNDFQKGDIAEGYSVSREKKESFPLTVTSAQKNPTAFYLCATTPGYGGGSGPQHFGDGTRLSIL.

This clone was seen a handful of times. Here the CDR3 reads CSELTVDTQYF. Written as DNA, the CDR3 is TGCAGCGAGTTGACCGTGGATACGCAGTATTTT. This chain joins TRBV20-1 and TRBJ2-3; D not resolved. CDR3 size: 11 residues. Germline CDR1 reads DFQATT; CDR2 reads SNEGSKA (reference sequence).

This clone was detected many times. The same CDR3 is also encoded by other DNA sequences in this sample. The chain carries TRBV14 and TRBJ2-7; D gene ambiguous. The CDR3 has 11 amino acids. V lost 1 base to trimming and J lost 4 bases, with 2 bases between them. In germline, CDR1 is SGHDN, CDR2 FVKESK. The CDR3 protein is CASSQAYEQYF. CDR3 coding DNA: TGTGCCAGCAGCCAAGCTTACGAGCAGTACTTC.

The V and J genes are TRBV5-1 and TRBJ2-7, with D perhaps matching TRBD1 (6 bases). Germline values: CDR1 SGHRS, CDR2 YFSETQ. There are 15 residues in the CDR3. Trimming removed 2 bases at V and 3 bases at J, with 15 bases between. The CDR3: CASSFRAGQSYEQYF. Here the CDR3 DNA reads TGCGCCAGCAGCTTCCGGGCCGGACAGAGCTACGAGCAGTACTTC.

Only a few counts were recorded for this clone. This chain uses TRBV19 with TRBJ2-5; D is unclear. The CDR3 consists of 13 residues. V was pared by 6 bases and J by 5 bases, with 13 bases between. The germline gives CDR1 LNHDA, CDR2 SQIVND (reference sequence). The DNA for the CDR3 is TGTGCCAGTAGGATGTCCGCTCGGGAGACCCAGTACTTC. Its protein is CASRMSARETQYF.

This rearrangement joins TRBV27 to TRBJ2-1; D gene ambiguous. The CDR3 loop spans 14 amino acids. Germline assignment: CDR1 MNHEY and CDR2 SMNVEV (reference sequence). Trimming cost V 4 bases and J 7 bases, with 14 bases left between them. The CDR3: CASSSWVWGNEQFF. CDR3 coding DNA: TGTGCCAGCAGTTCATGGGTGTGGGGTAATGAGCAGTTCTTC.

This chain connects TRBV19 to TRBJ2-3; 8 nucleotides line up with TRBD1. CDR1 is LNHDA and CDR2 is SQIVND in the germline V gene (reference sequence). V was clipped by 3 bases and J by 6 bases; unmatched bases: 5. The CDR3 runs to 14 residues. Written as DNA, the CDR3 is TGTGCCAGTAGTATGGACAGGGTGTCGGATACGCAGTATTTT. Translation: CASSMDRVSDTQYF.

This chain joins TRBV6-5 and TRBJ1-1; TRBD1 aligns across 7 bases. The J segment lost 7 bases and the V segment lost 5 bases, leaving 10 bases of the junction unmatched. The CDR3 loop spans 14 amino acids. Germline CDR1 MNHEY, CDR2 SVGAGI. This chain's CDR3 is CASSRDRAGGEAFF. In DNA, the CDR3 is TGTGCCAGCAGTCGAGACAGGGCGGGAGGTGAAGCTTTCTTT.

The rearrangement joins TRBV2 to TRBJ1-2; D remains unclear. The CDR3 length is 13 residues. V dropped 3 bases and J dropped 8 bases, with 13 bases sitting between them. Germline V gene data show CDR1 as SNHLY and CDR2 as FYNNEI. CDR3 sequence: CASSEWEFRGYTF. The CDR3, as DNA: TGTGCCAGCAGTGAGTGGGAGTTTAGGGGCTACACCTTC.

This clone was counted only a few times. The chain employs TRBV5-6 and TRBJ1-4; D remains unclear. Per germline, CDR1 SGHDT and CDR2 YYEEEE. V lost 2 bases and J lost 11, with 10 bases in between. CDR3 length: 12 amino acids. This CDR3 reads CASSFRSVKLFF. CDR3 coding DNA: TGTGCCAGCAGCTTTCGATCCGTTAAACTGTTTTTT.

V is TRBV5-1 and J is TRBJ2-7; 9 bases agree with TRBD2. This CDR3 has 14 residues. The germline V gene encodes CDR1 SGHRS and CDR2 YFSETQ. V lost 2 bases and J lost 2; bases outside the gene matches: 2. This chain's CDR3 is CASSFSGGTYEQYF. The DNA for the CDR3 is TGCGCCAGCAGCTTTAGCGGGGGAACCTACGAGCAGTACTTC.

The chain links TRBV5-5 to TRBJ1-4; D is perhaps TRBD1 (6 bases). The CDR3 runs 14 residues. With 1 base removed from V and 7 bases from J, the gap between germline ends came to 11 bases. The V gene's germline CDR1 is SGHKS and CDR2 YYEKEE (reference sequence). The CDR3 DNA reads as TGTGCCAGCAGCTTGTACAGGGACGGTGAAAAACTGTTTTTT. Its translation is CASSLYRDGEKLFF.